This T cell receptor (beta chain) is drawn from a study of blood T cell repertoires in COVID-19. At the level of the study: The samples span acute and convalescent COVID-19 from the United States, Italy and Spain.

Participants were aged about 18 to 100 years from roughly 26 US areas. In the original workflow: Reference gene primer amplification yielded estimated nucleated cell counts. The method was immunoSEQ multiplex PCR; TCRdb's version includes in-frame clones alone and lacks a portion of them. The V and J calls and clone size come from that table; D and trimming were worked out from the DNA. The repertoire holds just over 350,000 clones, with more than 85% as singletons. With V trimmed by 0 bases and J by 4 bases, 0 bases remained unmatched. CDR3 length equals 14 residues. Germline V gives CDR1 SGHTA, CDR2 FQGTGA.

The rearrangement links TRBV7-3 to TRBJ2-3, with 8 positions matching TRBD2. Sample: PBMCs or T cells enriched from blood (not recorded which). The origin of this receptor is a woman in her 30s who had recovered from COVID-19. The CDR3 is CASSLTGGADTQYF. For the CDR3, the DNA is TGTGCCAGCAGCTTAACCGGGGGGGCAGATACGCAGTATTTT.